The 28 T cell receptor beta chains in this list originate from one sample, sequenced in a study of cytomegalovirus exposure and HLA in healthy donors (dated by TCRdb to 2015 to 2018). The method behind the library was the immunoSEQ multiplex PCR assay. A mixture of 60 forward primers for TCR Vbeta segments and 13 reverse primers for TCR Jbeta segments was used in the multiplex PCR. TCRdb re-hosts the immuneACCESS table, in-frame sequences only. Its copies lack some clones; in the studies checked, an unresolved V gene accounts for under half of them, and the cause for the rest is not known. The sample includes 95,000 to 150,000 clones, with 75% to 90% observed a single time. About 10% of the sample comes from the top ten. Sequenced material: PBMCs. These receptors were obtained from a female donor in good health and CMV-seropositive.

The chain employs TRBV27 and TRBJ1-2, with D possibly matching TRBD1 (6 bases). The V end lost 6 bases, the J end lost 5 bases, and 13 bases lay between the germline ends. The CDR3 loop spans 13 amino acids. The V gene's germline CDR1 is MNHEY and CDR2 SMNVEV (reference sequence). The CDR3 region has the DNA TGTGCCAGCAGGGCCCCAGGGGTATATGGCTACACCTTC. Protein product: CASRAPGVYGYTF.

This clone was detected only once. The rearrangement links TRBV19 to TRBJ2-5; a possible D gene is TRBD2 (5 bases). CDR1 is LNHDA, CDR2 SQIVND, per germline (reference sequence). Trimming stripped 5 bases from V and 0 bases from J, with 10 bases between. CDR3 length: 14 residues. The CDR3 loop reads CASSWAGYQETQYF. CDR3 in DNA: TGTGCCAGTAGTTGGGCGGGCTACCAAGAGACCCAGTACTTC.

This clone was recorded once. The rearrangement links TRBV5-8 to TRBJ2-7; 8 bases map to TRBD1. Germline-derived CDR1 and CDR2 are SGHTS and YDEGEE. V shed 2 bases and J 3 bases; nucleotides not matched to a gene: 1. The CDR3 covers 13 residues. CDR3 sequence: CASSFGTGYEQYF. DNA for the CDR3: TGTGCCAGCAGCTTTGGGACAGGCTACGAGCAGTACTTC.

This chain connects TRBV7-9 to TRBJ1-5, with D perhaps matching TRBD1 (6 bases). Trimming stripped 4 bases from V and 2 bases from J, with 15 bases between. Germline CDR1 reads SEHNR; CDR2 reads FQNEAQ (reference sequence). This CDR3 spans 16 amino acids. The CDR3 spells CASSSAGAAGNQPQHF. CDR3 in DNA: TGTGCCAGCAGCTCAGCGGGGGCGGCGGGCAATCAGCCCCAGCATTTT.

The V call is TRBV6-1, the J call TRBJ2-7; D is unresolved. In germline, CDR1 is MNHNS, CDR2 SASEGT. Trimming took 0 bases from V and 1 from J, leaving 7 bases between them. The CDR3 covers 14 residues. DNA for the CDR3: TGTGCCAGCAGTGAAGCGCAGATGTCCTACGAGCAGTACTTC. It codes for CASSEAQMSYEQYF.

The chain combines TRBV18 with TRBJ2-7; tentative D call: TRBD1 (5 bases). Trimming cost V 3 bases and J 0 bases, with 12 bases left between them. Germline loops: CDR1 KGHSH, CDR2 LQKENI. The CDR3 length is 15 residues. The CDR3 sequence: CASSPQGLGSYEQYF. CDR3 in DNA: TGTGCCAGCTCACCTCAGGGTTTAGGCTCCTACGAGCAGTACTTC.

This rearrangement joins TRBV6-5 to TRBJ2-3, with 8 bases that match TRBD2. This CDR3 is 15 amino acids long. Germline CDR1 and CDR2: MNHEY and SVGAGI. V shed 4 bases, J shed 5 bases, and the junction held 8 bases outside the gene matches. The CDR3 protein is CASSSRDGGVDTQYF. Here the CDR3 DNA reads TGTGCCAGCAGTTCCAGGGACGGGGGGGTAGATACGCAGTATTTT.

This clone is a singleton in its sample. The chain has TRBV10-3 and TRBJ1-1, with a possible D match to TRBD1 (6 bases). Germline CDR1 is ENHRY and CDR2 is SYGVKD. The V end was cut by 2 bases, the J end by 4 bases, with 14 bases between. The length of the CDR3 is 15 residues. The CDR3 reads CAISEGGRVGTEAFF. The CDR3, as DNA: TGTGCCATCAGTGAGGGGGGCCGGGTGGGCACTGAAGCTTTCTTT.

The rearrangement uses TRBV7-9 and TRBJ2-7; TRBD2 might be the D (6 bases). V lost 6 bases and J lost 6, with 9 bases in between. The CDR3 has 11 residues. In germline, CDR1 is SEHNR, CDR2 FQNEAQ (reference sequence). The CDR3 nucleotides read TGTGCCAGCAGACTGGGGGGCGAGCAGTACTTC. Translation gives CASRLGGEQYF. Based on the CDR3 plus reference TRBV7-9 and TRBJ2-7, the full variable domain is DTGVSQNPRHKITKRGQNVTFRCDPISEHNRLYWYRQTLGQGPEFLTYFQNEAQLEKSRLLSDRFSAERPKGSFSTLEIQRTEQGDSAMYLCASRLGGEQYFGPGTRLTVT.

The chain links TRBV19 to TRBJ2-1; possible D gene TRBD2, 5 bases. V gave up 0 bases and J gave up 3 bases, with 9 bases separating them. The CDR3 extends over 15 amino acids. Per the germline V gene, CDR1 is LNHDA and CDR2 is SQIVND (reference sequence). CDR3 sequence reads: CASSIDRGHYNEQFF. The CDR3 DNA is TGTGCCAGTAGTATAGATCGCGGGCACTACAATGAGCAGTTCTTC. The variable domain in full, with the rest retrieved from reference TRBV19 and TRBJ2-1, is DGGITQSPKYLFRKEGQNVTLSCEQNLNHDAMYWYRQDPGQGLRLIYYSQIVNDFQKGDIAEGYSVSREKKESFPLTVTSAQKNPTAFYLCASSIDRGHYNEQFFGPGTRLTVL.

This clone was seen only a few times. V gene TRBV2 combines with J gene TRBJ1-4, with 7 bases that match TRBD1. The CDR3 has 13 residues. Looked up from germline, CDR1 is SNHLY and CDR2 is FYNNEI. The trim removed 6 bases at V and 7 bases at J, leaving 5 bases unmatched. The CDR3 DNA reads as TGTGCCAGCAGCGTTCGGGACAGTGAAAAACTGTTTTTT. Translating gives CASSVRDSEKLFF. The full variable domain, in which reference TRBV2 and TRBJ1-4 provide the parts outside the CDR3, is EPEVTQTPSHQVTQMGQEVILRCVPISNHLYFYWYRQILGQKVEFLVSFYNNEISEKSEIFDDQFSVERPDGSNFTLKIRSTKLEDSAMYFCASSVRDSEKLFFGSGTQLSVL.

The chain links TRBV2 to TRBJ2-7; D might be TRBD2 (5 bases). The V end was cut by 5 bases, the J end by 1 base, with 15 bases between. The CDR3 loop spans 15 amino acids. The germline V gene has CDR1 SNHLY and CDR2 FYNNEI. In DNA, the CDR3 is TGTGCCAGCAGTAAGGACTTAAATAGATCCTACGAGCAGTACTTC. Encoded protein: CASSKDLNRSYEQYF. The variable domain in full, completed from reference TRBV2 and TRBJ2-7, reads EPEVTQTPSHQVTQMGQEVILRCVPISNHLYFYWYRQILGQKVEFLVSFYNNEISEKSEIFDDQFSVERPDGSNFTLKIRSTKLEDSAMYFCASSKDLNRSYEQYFGPGTRLTVT.

This clone has a handful of counts. The rearrangement links TRBV19 to TRBJ1-2, with 7 bases matching TRBD1. Germline V gene data show CDR1 as LNHDA and CDR2 as SQIVND (reference sequence). The CDR3 consists of 15 residues. V trimming: 5 bases; J trimming: 0 bases; junction bases outside the gene matches: 6. In DNA form, the CDR3 reads TGTGCCAGTAGTTCTTTACAGGGGACTAACTATGGCTACACCTTC. Residues: CASSSLQGTNYGYTF.

The chain employs TRBV7-2 and TRBJ2-1; D ambiguous. V was clipped by 6 bases and J by 6 bases, with 6 bases between them. Per germline, CDR1 SGHTA and CDR2 FQGNSA. The CDR3 sequence is 11 residues long. The CDR3 region has the DNA TGTGCCAGCAGAGCCTTCAATGAGCAGTTCTTC. Amino acids: CASRAFNEQFF.

This clone was counted between two and nine times. This rearrangement joins TRBV4-1 to TRBJ2-7; 13 bases match TRBD2. Germline CDR1 and CDR2: MGHRA and YSYEKL. The CDR3 covers 15 residues. Trimming took 3 bases from V and 5 from J; bases not matched to a gene: 4. The CDR3 here is CASSQTSGGYNEQYF. The CDR3 coding sequence is TGCGCCAGCAGCCAGACTAGCGGGGGGTACAACGAGCAGTACTTC.

The chain uses TRBV6-6 and TRBJ1-6; TRBD1 agrees at 7 bases. Unmatched junction bases numbered 7, after V lost 10 bases and J lost 7 bases. The CDR3 is 13 amino acids. Germline V gene sequence: CDR1 MNHNY, CDR2 SVGAGI (reference sequence). The CDR3 spells CATTGAPNSPLHF. CDR3 nucleotide sequence: TGTGCCACCACAGGGGCCCCGAATTCACCCCTCCACTTT.

The V gene is TRBV28, the J gene TRBJ1-4; 7 nucleotides line up with TRBD1. With V trimmed by 4 bases and J by 8 bases, 7 bases remained unmatched. The CDR3 contains 14 residues. The germline V gene has CDR1 MDHEN and CDR2 SYDVKM. CDR3 sequence reads: CASSYDRAREKLFF. In nucleotides, the CDR3 is TGTGCCAGCAGTTACGACAGGGCAAGGGAAAAACTGTTTTTT.

The rearrangement joins TRBV28 to TRBJ2-7; D unclear. The ends were cut back, 6 bases at V and 2 bases at J, with 5 bases in the middle. CDR1 and CDR2 (germline): MDHEN, SYDVKM. The CDR3 spans 11 residues. CDR3 residues: CASSTAYEQYF. In nucleotides, the CDR3 is TGTGCCAGCAGCACAGCCTACGAGCAGTACTTC.

This rearrangement joins TRBV19 to TRBJ1-5, with D hard to call. This CDR3 comprises 15 residues. V dropped 3 bases and J dropped 6 bases, with 15 bases sitting between them. From germline, CDR1 is LNHDA and CDR2 SQIVND (reference sequence). CDR3 sequence (DNA): TGTGCCAGTAGTATCCTTGGGAGGGAAGGTCAGCCCCAGCATTTT. It yields the protein CASSILGREGQPQHF.

This clone was detected once. The junction departs from germline at one end; a sequencing error may be responsible. This sequence joins TRBV7-9 and TRBJ2-2; 7 bases match TRBD1. The CDR3 totals 14 residues. Per germline, CDR1 SEHNR and CDR2 FQNEAQ (reference sequence). CDR3 loop: CSSSYDRVTGELFF. CDR3 coding DNA: TGTTCCAGCAGCTATGACAGGGTTACCGGGGAGCTGTTTTTT.

The chain has TRBV27 and TRBJ1-2; no firm D call. Germline CDR1 reads MNHEY; CDR2 reads SMNVEV (reference sequence). The CDR3 loop spans 13 amino acids. The ends were cut back, 3 bases at V and 4 bases at J, with 9 bases in the middle. The CDR3 protein is CASSFRGTYGYTF. In nucleotides, the CDR3 is TGTGCCAGCAGTTTTCGGGGTACCTATGGCTACACCTTC.

V and J are TRBV2 and TRBJ2-2; a weak D match, TRBD1 (5 bases). The CDR3 loop spans 13 amino acids. Trimming took off 6 bases at V and 3 bases at J, with 8 bases between the two ends. Germline values: CDR1 SNHLY, CDR2 FYNNEI. CDR3 in amino acids: CASRPTDTGELFF. The CDR3 DNA follows: TGTGCCAGCAGGCCGACAGACACCGGGGAGCTGTTTTTT.

The CDR3 protein is CASNRDTYTGELFF. For the CDR3, the DNA is TGTGCCAGCAACCGGGACACTTACACCGGGGAGCTGTTTTTT. V and J are TRBV2 and TRBJ2-2; D possibly corresponds to TRBD1 (6 bases). Per germline, CDR1 SNHLY and CDR2 FYNNEI. The CDR3 is 14 residues long. Trimming removed 7 bases from V and 3 bases from J, with 12 bases in between.

This clone came up once. The chain carries TRBV29-1 and TRBJ2-3, with a possible D match to TRBD2 (6 bases). V was cut by 4 bases and J by 0 bases, with 14 bases left in between. This CDR3 is 15 amino acids long. CDR1 SQVTM and CDR2 ANQGSEA come from the germline V gene. In DNA form, the CDR3 reads TGCAGCGTTGTATGGGGGGAAGGTAGCACAGATACGCAGTATTTT. Amino acid sequence: CSVVWGEGSTDTQYF.

The genes are TRBV30 and TRBJ1-2, with 7 nucleotides matching TRBD1. The CDR3 runs 14 residues. V was clipped by 1 base and J by 4 bases; unmatched bases: 6. Germline CDR1 reads GTSNPN; CDR2 reads SVGIG (reference sequence). Here the CDR3 DNA reads TGTGCCTGGAGTGATCGGACAGGTCCCTATGGCTACACCTTC. Its translation: CAWSDRTGPYGYTF.

In nucleotides, the CDR3 is TGTGCCAGTAGTTCGGCCGGGACATATTCCGAGCAGTACTTC. It is translated as CASSSAGTYSEQYF. V and J are TRBV19 and TRBJ2-7; weak D call: TRBD1 (6 bases). V was cut by 5 bases and J by 6 bases, with 17 bases left in between. Germline V gives CDR1 LNHDA, CDR2 SQIVND (reference sequence). This CDR3 is built from 14 residues.

This chain uses TRBV27 with TRBJ1-1; TRBD1 is a possible D gene (5 bases). This CDR3 has 15 residues. V lost 4 bases and J 2 bases, leaving 14 bases between the germline ends. Germline-derived CDR1 and CDR2 are MNHEY and SMNVEV (reference sequence). The DNA of the CDR3 is TGTGCCAGCAGTTCCCTGCCGGGGGATAACACTGAAGCTTTCTTT. Encoded protein: CASSSLPGDNTEAFF.

The chain links TRBV5-5 to TRBJ1-2, with 10 bases that match TRBD1. Germline CDR1 SGHKS, CDR2 YYEKEE (reference sequence). The CDR3 is 15 amino acids. V shed 5 bases, J shed 8 bases, and the junction held 12 bases outside the gene matches. This CDR3 reads CASRLGGDRGRGYTF. As DNA, the CDR3 is TGTGCCAGCAGACTAGGGGGAGACAGGGGGCGAGGCTACACCTTC.